This T cell receptor beta chain comes out of a study of CD8 T cells in ankylosing spondylitis. Findings and caveats of the study: Seemingly characteristic of ankylosing spondylitis blood was a TCR beta motif consisting of roughly 8 highly homologous variants. Past studies reported some motif variants in reactive arthritis synovial fluid and blood. Disease-linked clones were reportedly significantly enriched in matched ankylosing spondylitis synovial fluid.

The ends lost 0 bases at V and 1 base at J; junction bases unmatched: 6. CDR1 LNHNV and CDR2 YYDKDF come from the germline V gene (reference sequence). The CDR3 contains 18 residues. About this clonotype itself: What it binds is unknown.

Molecular-barcoded quantitative 5'-RACE produced these TCR beta libraries. MiXCR, applied by TCRdb to the 5' RACE reads, yields one record per CDR3 protein. The sample contains some 450,000 distinct CDR3 sequences, about 15% of which appear only once. J is TRBJ2-6 and V is TRBV15, with TRBD1 matching over 7 bases. The TCR was taken from a male donor with ankylosing spondylitis. The sample comprised blood, either unsorted or a sorted T cell fraction (not recorded which). As DNA, the CDR3 is TGTGCCACCAGCAGAGAGATAGGGGGCGCGTCTGGGGCCAACGTCCTGACTTTC. The encoded protein is CATSREIGGASGANVLTF.